Each of the 19 T cell receptor beta chains below was sequenced from the same sample in a study of T cell changes during pregnancy in multiple sclerosis. Profiling relied on immunoSEQ multiplex PCR, and the TCRdb table lists in-frame clones only, not all of them. The sample carries roughly 61,000 clones, roughly nine tenths recorded once. The material was peripheral blood, obtained in the first trimester of pregnancy. The receptors stem from a female donor in good health, enrolled as a control in a pregnancy study.

V and J are TRBV9 and TRBJ2-5, with D maybe TRBD2 (5 bases). Germline V CDR1 and CDR2: SGDLS, YYNGEE. The CDR3 loop spans 15 amino acids. The ends were cut back, 0 bases at V and 0 bases at J, with 9 bases in the middle. The CDR3 reads CASSVGRVDQETQYF. The CDR3 region has the DNA TGTGCCAGCAGCGTAGGGCGGGTTGACCAAGAGACCCAGTACTTC.

The V gene is TRBV4-3, the J gene TRBJ1-2; D gene uncertain. The CDR3 extends over 15 amino acids. V was shortened by 0 bases and J by 2 bases, with 10 bases between the two germline ends. Germline loops: CDR1 LGHNA, CDR2 YSLEER. In DNA form, the CDR3 reads TGCGCCAGCAGCCAAGATATGAGGCAGAACTATGGCTACACCTTC. It specifies CASSQDMRQNYGYTF.

In nucleotides, the CDR3 is TGCGCCAGCATCGGACAGGGGGCCTCCTACGAGCAGTACTTC. Translated: CASIGQGASYEQYF. The rearrangement links TRBV10-2 to TRBJ2-7; 11 nucleotides agree with TRBD1. There are 14 residues in the CDR3. V shed 7 bases, J shed 0 bases, and the junction held 2 bases outside the gene matches. Germline V gene lookup returns CDR1 WSHSY and CDR2 SAAADI.

The rearrangement uses TRBV27 and TRBJ2-7; D is perhaps TRBD1 (6 bases). CDR3 size: 15 residues. The germline gives CDR1 MNHEY, CDR2 SMNVEV (reference sequence). Trimming pared 2 bases from V and 6 bases from J, leaving 17 bases between. Here the CDR3 reads CASSLAVLGRGEQYF. Here the CDR3 DNA reads TGTGCCAGCAGTTTAGCGGTTCTCGGCAGGGGCGAGCAGTACTTC.

This rearrangement joins TRBV7-8 to TRBJ2-5; TRBD1 matches 9 bases. CDR3 length: 14 amino acids. CDR1 is SGHVS, CDR2 FQNEAQ, per germline. Unmatched junction bases numbered 2, after V lost 3 bases and J lost 3 bases. This chain's CDR3 is CASSFRDREETQYF. CDR3 sequence (DNA): TGTGCCAGCAGCTTCCGGGACAGGGAAGAGACCCAGTACTTC.

The V call is TRBV6-1, the J call TRBJ1-5; D remains unclear. Trimming pared 1 base from V and 5 bases from J, leaving 6 bases between. This CDR3 contains 13 residues. Germline CDR1 reads MNHNS; CDR2 reads SASEGT. In DNA, the CDR3 is TGTGCCAGCAGTGAAGTCGTTGATCAGCCCCAGCATTTT. Protein: CASSEVVDQPQHF.

The sample holds one count of this clone. The genes are TRBV21-1 and TRBJ2-2; the table's D gene call, TRBD2, was not cross checked with the DNA. TRBV21-1 is deemed a pseudogene. The CDR3 has 18 amino acids. The CDR3, as DNA: TGTGCCAGCAGCAAAGACCTCCCCCCGCGGAAGAACACCGGGGAGCTGTTTTTT. It encodes CASSKDLPPRKNTGELFF.

The table lists this clone with a count of one. V is TRBV4-3 and J is TRBJ1-4; no clear D gene. This CDR3 region has 13 residues. The V end was cut by 0 bases, the J end by 7 bases, with 6 bases between. Germline-derived CDR1 and CDR2 are LGHNA and YSLEER. The CDR3 coding sequence is TGCGCCAGCAGCCAAGATTCGAGTGAAAAACTGTTTTTT. This codes for CASSQDSSEKLFF.

The chain uses TRBV5-1 and TRBJ2-7; D is perhaps TRBD1 (5 bases). Germline CDR1 is SGHRS and CDR2 is YFSETQ. This CDR3 spans 16 amino acids. V lost 0 bases and J lost 2, with 15 bases in between. This chain's CDR3 is CASSLAVGAPAYEQYF. The DNA for the CDR3 is TGCGCCAGCAGCTTGGCGGTTGGGGCCCCCGCCTACGAGCAGTACTTC.

The chain links TRBV7-2 to TRBJ1-2, with 7 bases that match TRBD1. The V gene end was trimmed by 0 bases and the J gene end by 8 bases; junction bases not matched to a gene: 9. The germline CDR1 and CDR2 sequences are SGHTA and FQGNSA. There are 15 residues in the CDR3. The chain's CDR3 is CASSLAGRTGFGYTF. The CDR3 bases are TGTGCCAGCAGCTTAGCGGGGAGGACAGGTTTCGGCTACACCTTC.

V and J are TRBV7-9 and TRBJ2-1; D remains unclear. The CDR3 is made up of 14 amino acids. The V end lost 3 bases, the J end lost 5 bases, and 11 bases lay between the germline ends. The germline V gene has CDR1 SEHNR and CDR2 FQNEAQ (reference sequence). CDR3 sequence (DNA): TGTGCCAGCAGCTTCTCGTCACAAGACAATGAGCAGTTCTTC. Translating it yields CASSFSSQDNEQFF.

J is TRBJ1-2 and V is TRBV7-2; D is possibly TRBD1 (5 bases). The germline V gene has CDR1 SGHTA and CDR2 FQGNSA. The CDR3 is 16 amino acids. Trimming removed 4 bases at V and 2 bases at J, with 17 bases between. Written as DNA, the CDR3 is TGTGCCAGCAGCTCTCCCCCAGGGATTCGGAACTATGGCTACACCTTC. Translated: CASSSPPGIRNYGYTF. Combining the CDR3 with reference TRBV7-2 and TRBJ1-2 gives the whole variable domain GAGVSQSPSNKVTEKGKDVELRCDPISGHTALYWYRQSLGQGLEFLIYFQGNSAPDKSGLPSDRFSAERTGGSVSTLTIQRTQQEDSAVYLCASSSPPGIRNYGYTFGSGTRLTVV.

The chain employs TRBV7-9 and TRBJ1-3, with 8 nucleotides matching TRBD1. V was clipped by 5 bases and J by 8 bases; unmatched bases: 5. CDR3 length equals 13 residues. CDR1 SEHNR and CDR2 FQNEAQ come from the germline V gene (reference sequence). The CDR3 DNA reads TGTGCCAGCAGCGGACAGGGCCTGGACACCATATATTTT. It codes for CASSGQGLDTIYF.

This chain joins TRBV10-3 and TRBJ2-7; D is uncertain. Germline CDR1 ENHRY, CDR2 SYGVKD. The CDR3 is 11 residues long. V was shortened by 5 bases and J by 0 bases, with 2 bases between the two germline ends. The CDR3 nucleotides read TGTGCCATCAGTCACTCCTACGAGCAGTACTTC. Protein: CAISHSYEQYF.

The J gene is TRBJ2-1, the V gene TRBV28; 9 bases map to TRBD1. The CDR3 spans 14 residues. V lost 5 bases and J lost 8; bases outside the gene matches: 7. Germline V gene sequence: CDR1 MDHEN, CDR2 SYDVKM. The CDR3 protein is CASSRTGDSYEQFF. CDR3 coding DNA: TGTGCCAGCAGTCGGACAGGGGATTCGTATGAGCAGTTCTTC. The complete variable domain, with remaining parts taken from reference TRBV28 and TRBJ2-1, reads DVKVTQSSRYLVKRTGEKVFLECVQDMDHENMFWYRQDPGLGLRLIYFSYDVKMKEKGDIPEGYSVSREKKERFSLILESASTNQTSMYLCASSRTGDSYEQFFGPGTRLTVL.

V gene TRBV5-1 combines with J gene TRBJ2-3, with TRBD2 identical over 16 bases. Per the germline V gene, CDR1 is SGHRS and CDR2 is YFSETQ. Trimming took 6 bases from V and 3 from J; bases not matched to a gene: 4. The CDR3 has 16 residues. Written as DNA, the CDR3 is TGCGCCAGCACCGGGACTAGCGGGGGGGGGACAGATACGCAGTATTTT. Residues: CASTGTSGGGTDTQYF.

The chain carries TRBV27 and TRBJ1-6; D is undetermined. Between the trimmed V and J ends, which lost 5 bases and 8 bases, there was a span of 16 bases. CDR3 size: 15 residues. The germline V gene has CDR1 MNHEY and CDR2 SMNVEV (reference sequence). The CDR3 spells CASSPLNLSHSPLHF. CDR3 sequence (DNA): TGTGCCAGCAGTCCACTAAACCTAAGCCATTCACCCCTCCACTTT.

The rearrangement links TRBV30 to TRBJ1-5; tentative D call: TRBD1 (6 bases). The CDR3 is 16 residues long. Germline loops: CDR1 GTSNPN, CDR2 SVGIG (reference sequence). Trimming shortened V by 0 bases and J by 4 bases, and 16 bases separated the two germline ends. For the CDR3, the DNA is TGTGCCTGGAGTGTACAAGGCAGGGGTGCGAATCAGCCCCAGCATTTT. As protein: CAWSVQGRGANQPQHF.

CDR3 sequence reads: CASSLAGWGNQPQHF. The CDR3 DNA sequence: TGCGCCAGCAGCTTGGCAGGGTGGGGCAATCAGCCCCAGCATTTT. This rearrangement joins TRBV5-1 to TRBJ1-5, with D possibly being TRBD1 (5 bases). This CDR3 region has 15 residues. V was clipped by 0 bases and J by 2 bases, with 9 bases between them. Germline CDR1 SGHRS, CDR2 YFSETQ. Full variable domain (rest looked up from reference TRBV5-1 and TRBJ1-5): KAGVTQTPRYLIKTRGQQVTLSCSPISGHRSVSWYQQTPGQGLQFLFEYFSETQRNKGNFPGRFSGRQFSNSRSEMNVSTLELGDSALYLCASSLAGWGNQPQHFGDGTRLSIL.